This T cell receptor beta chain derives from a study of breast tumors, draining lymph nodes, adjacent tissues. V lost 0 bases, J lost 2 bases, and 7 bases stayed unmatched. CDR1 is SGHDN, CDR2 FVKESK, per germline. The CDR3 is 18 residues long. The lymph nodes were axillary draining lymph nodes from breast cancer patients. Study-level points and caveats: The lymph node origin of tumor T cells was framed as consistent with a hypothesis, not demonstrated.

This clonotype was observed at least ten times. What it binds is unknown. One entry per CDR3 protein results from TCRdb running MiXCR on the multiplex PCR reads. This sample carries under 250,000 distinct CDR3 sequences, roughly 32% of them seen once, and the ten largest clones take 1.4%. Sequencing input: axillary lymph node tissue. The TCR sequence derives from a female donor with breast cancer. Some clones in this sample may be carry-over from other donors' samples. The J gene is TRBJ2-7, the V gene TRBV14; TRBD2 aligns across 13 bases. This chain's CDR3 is CASSQDHGTSGMAYEQYF. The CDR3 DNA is TGTGCCAGCAGCCAAGATCACGGGACTAGCGGGATGGCCTACGAGCAGTACTTC.